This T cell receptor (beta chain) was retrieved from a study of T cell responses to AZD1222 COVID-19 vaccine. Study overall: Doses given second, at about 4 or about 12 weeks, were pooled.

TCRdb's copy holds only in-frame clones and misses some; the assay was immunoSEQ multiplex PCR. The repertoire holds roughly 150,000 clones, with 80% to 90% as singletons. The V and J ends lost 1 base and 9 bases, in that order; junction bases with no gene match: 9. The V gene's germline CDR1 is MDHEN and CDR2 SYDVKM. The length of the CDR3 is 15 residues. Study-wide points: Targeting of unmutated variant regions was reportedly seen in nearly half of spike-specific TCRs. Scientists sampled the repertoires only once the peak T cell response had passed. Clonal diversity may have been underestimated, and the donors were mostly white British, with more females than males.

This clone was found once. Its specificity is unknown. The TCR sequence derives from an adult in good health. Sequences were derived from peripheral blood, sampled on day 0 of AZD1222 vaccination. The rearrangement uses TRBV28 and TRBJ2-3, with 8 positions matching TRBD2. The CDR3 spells CASSLLAGTPGTQYF. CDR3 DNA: TGTGCCAGCAGTTTATTAGCGGGGACTCCTGGGACGCAGTATTTT.